This TCR beta chain derives from a study of human T cells and chemical hapten exposure. Germline V CDR1 and CDR2: KGHSH, LQKENI. The CDR3 length is 13 residues. Trimming removed 6 bases from V and 5 bases from J, with 13 bases in between. Comments on this clonotype: Its matching antigen is unknown.

Methods used by the authors: From about 20,000 to 690,000 TCRs were found per sample, with a median of around 100,000. TCRdb re-called the RACE reads through MiXCR, storing one row per CDR3 protein. None of the V and J calls come from the authors' own analysis; TCRdb made them. The data hold roughly 50,000 distinct CDR3 sequences, with just under 10% observed a single time. Points from the study as a whole: Counts of expanded TCRs at PT1 were positively correlated with patch test score.

The time point: patch test 2, 6 weeks after DPC sensitization. The treatment: therapeutic diphenylcyclopropenone sensitization with weekly scalp DPC. Each donor was an alopecia patient between 18 and 70 years of age who qualified for DPC. The authors' total RNA extraction used unfractionated whole blood. V is TRBV18 and J is TRBJ2-5; the D gene is possibly TRBD2 (6 bases). The specimen comprised whole blood, sampled in connection with sensitization to the hapten diphenylcyclopropenone (DPC). The receptor was isolated from a woman in her 50s with alopecia areata. Some clones in this sample may be carry-over from other donors' samples. CDR3 sequence: CASSPSLAETQYF. The CDR3 bases are TGTGCCAGCTCCCCCAGCCTAGCGGAGACCCAGTACTTC.